The 25 T cell receptor beta chains given below trace back to one sample, sequenced in a study of blood T cell repertoires in COVID-19. The assay was immunoSEQ multiplex PCR, and TCRdb's table has in-frame clones only and misses some. The data show roughly 99,000 clones, about three quarters seen once. Sequenced input: peripheral blood. Source of these receptors: a man between 65 and 85 years old with acute or convalescent COVID-19.

V is TRBV3-1 (or the pseudogene TRBV3-2) and J is TRBJ1-4; 10 nucleotides align to TRBD1. The CDR3 is 13 amino acids. V lost 6 bases to trimming and J lost 7 bases; unmatched junction nucleotides: 2. Germline-derived CDR1 and CDR2 are LGHDT and YNNKEL (reference sequence). CDR3 sequence: CASRTGGTEKLFF. The CDR3 nucleotides are TGTGCCAGCAGGACAGGGGGCACTGAAAAACTGTTTTTT.

The chain combines TRBV19 with TRBJ1-1; 10 bases agree with TRBD1. Germline-derived CDR1 and CDR2 are LNHDA and SQIVND (reference sequence). The V segment lost 5 bases and the J segment 6 bases; nucleotides outside the gene matches: 9. The CDR3 loop spans 15 amino acids. DNA for the CDR3: TGTGCCAGTAGTGCATCGGGACAGGGGATTCCTGAAGCTTTCTTT. It is translated as CASSASGQGIPEAFF.

The V call is TRBV3-1 (or the pseudogene TRBV3-2), the J call TRBJ2-3; D might be TRBD2 (5 bases). V dropped 2 bases and J dropped 4 bases, with 13 bases sitting between them. Germline V CDR1 and CDR2: LGHDT, YNNKEL (reference sequence). This CDR3 spans 15 amino acids. As DNA, the CDR3 is TGTGCCAGCAGCCAATGGACTGGCACCGCAGATACGCAGTATTTT. Translated: CASSQWTGTADTQYF.

This chain connects TRBV3-1 (or the pseudogene TRBV3-2) to TRBJ1-2, with D possibly TRBD1 on 5 matching bases. CDR3 length: 12 amino acids. Germline CDR1 is LGHDT and CDR2 is YNNKEL (reference sequence). Deletions cut 3 bases from V and 8 bases from J, with 10 bases between. CDR3 sequence reads: CASSHRVGGYTF. CDR3 nucleotide sequence: TGTGCCAGCAGCCACAGGGTTGGGGGCTACACCTTC.

This sequence joins TRBV3-1 (or the pseudogene TRBV3-2) and TRBJ1-3, with TRBD1 matching 9 bases. Looked up from germline, CDR1 is LGHDT and CDR2 is YNNKEL (reference sequence). The CDR3 consists of 16 residues. V shed 2 bases, J shed 4 bases, and the junction held 6 bases outside the gene matches. The CDR3: CASSQSGQGSGNTIYF. CDR3 sequence (DNA): TGTGCCAGCAGCCAATCGGGACAGGGCTCGGGAAACACCATATATTTT.

Comments on this clone: This specimen includes other DNA sequences encoding the same CDR3. The chain combines TRBV9 with TRBJ1-5, with D hard to call. This CDR3 comprises 14 residues. Germline lookup yields CDR1 SGDLS and CDR2 YYNGEE. V was cut by 4 bases and J by 1 base, with 9 bases left in between. The CDR3 DNA reads TGTGCCAGCAGCCCCCCGGGAAGCAATCAGCCCCAGCATTTT. Amino acids: CASSPPGSNQPQHF.

CDR3 sequence: CASSLDYGAKDEQYF. The CDR3 DNA is TGTGCCAGCAGCTTGGACTACGGGGCCAAAGACGAGCAGTACTTC. The V gene is TRBV11-3, the J gene TRBJ2-7; tentatively, D is TRBD2 (6 bases). Germline V gene data show CDR1 as SGHNT and CDR2 as YENEEA. The CDR3 length is 15 residues. Between the trimmed V and J ends, which lost 3 bases and 5 bases, there was a span of 17 bases.

The V call is TRBV9, the J call TRBJ1-2; unclear D gene. The CDR3 totals 15 residues. Germline CDR1 SGDLS, CDR2 YYNGEE. The V gene lost 6 bases and the J gene lost 4 bases, with 19 bases spanning the gap. This chain's CDR3 is CASTPYDTAGYGYTF. As DNA, the CDR3 is TGTGCCAGCACTCCCTATGACACGGCGGGCTATGGCTACACCTTC.

This clone was found a few times. Other DNA variants within this sample encode the same CDR3. The chain carries TRBV7-9 and TRBJ1-4; D is possibly TRBD1 (6 bases). This CDR3 has 14 amino acids. Germline V gene sequence: CDR1 SEHNR, CDR2 FQNEAQ (reference sequence). Deletions cut 1 base from V and 7 bases from J, with 10 bases between. CDR3 amino acids: CASSLVQGGEKLFF. The DNA of the CDR3 is TGTGCCAGCAGCTTAGTACAGGGTGGTGAAAAACTGTTTTTT.

This rearrangement joins TRBV12-3 or TRBV12-4 to TRBJ1-3; D gene uncertain. Trimming pared 5 bases from V and 4 bases from J, leaving 9 bases between. This CDR3 region has 13 residues. This CDR3 is CASSAQYGNTIYF. In DNA, the CDR3 is TGTGCCAGCAGTGCCCAGTACGGAAACACCATATATTTT.

This sequence joins TRBV24-1 and TRBJ2-3; no reliable D call. The length of the CDR3 is 11 residues. Trimming stripped 5 bases from V and 4 bases from J, with 3 bases between. Germline CDR1 is KGHDR and CDR2 is SFDVKD. CDR3 in amino acids: CATSAADTQYF. Here the CDR3 DNA reads TGTGCCACCAGTGCGGCAGATACGCAGTATTTT.

The chain employs TRBV5-1 and TRBJ2-3, with 10 nucleotides matching TRBD2. There are 19 residues in the CDR3. The junction had 12 bases not matched to a gene; V was cut back by 0 bases and J by 2 bases. Germline V gene lookup returns CDR1 SGHRS and CDR2 YFSETQ. The CDR3 DNA is TGCGCCAGCAGCTTGGGGATTAGCGGGGGGTCGGGCAACACAGATACGCAGTATTTT. It encodes CASSLGISGGSGNTDTQYF.

The chain combines TRBV2 with TRBJ2-5; possible D gene TRBD2, 6 bases. The germline gives CDR1 SNHLY, CDR2 FYNNEI. Trimming cost V 6 bases and J 5 bases, with 10 bases left between them. The CDR3 has 12 amino acids. The DNA for the CDR3 is TGTGCCAGCAGGGCAGGAGGGGAGACCCAGTACTTC. Translation: CASRAGGETQYF. Supplemented by reference TRBV2 and TRBJ2-5, the full variable domain reads EPEVTQTPSHQVTQMGQEVILRCVPISNHLYFYWYRQILGQKVEFLVSFYNNEISEKSEIFDDQFSVERPDGSNFTLKIRSTKLEDSAMYFCASRAGGETQYFGPGTRLLVL.

The V gene is TRBV4-2, the J gene TRBJ1-5; D call uncertain. Trimming took off 2 bases at V and 3 bases at J, with 8 bases between the two ends. This CDR3 is 14 amino acids long. Germline CDR1 is LGHNA and CDR2 is YNFKEQ. For the CDR3, the DNA is TGTGCCAGCAGCCAATCGGGAGTCAATCAGCCCCAGCATTTT. Translation gives CASSQSGVNQPQHF.

The chain uses TRBV29-1 and TRBJ2-7; tentatively, D is TRBD1 (5 bases). The ends were cut back, 3 bases at V and 0 bases at J, with 9 bases in the middle. Germline CDR1 is SQVTM and CDR2 is ANQGSEA. This CDR3 has 13 residues. Here the CDR3 reads CSVEAGPSYEQYF. The CDR3 DNA is TGCAGCGTTGAGGCAGGGCCCTCCTACGAGCAGTACTTC.

V gene TRBV10-3 combines with J gene TRBJ1-4; D is unclear. Germline V lookup: CDR1 ENHRY, CDR2 SYGVKD. The V gene lost 2 bases and the J gene lost 7 bases, with 5 bases spanning the gap. The CDR3 runs 12 residues. DNA for the CDR3: TGTGCCATCAGTGAGGGAGTTGAAAAACTGTTTTTT. It specifies CAISEGVEKLFF.

CDR3 DNA: TGTGCCAGCACGTCTGCGGGGGGGAACACCGGGGAGCTGTTTTTT. Translating gives CASTSAGGNTGELFF. The chain employs TRBV2 and TRBJ2-2; 8 positions agree with TRBD2. The CDR3 loop spans 15 amino acids. V shed 7 bases and J 1 base; nucleotides not matched to a gene: 5. CDR1 and CDR2 (germline): SNHLY, FYNNEI.

The gene calls are TRBV4-2 and TRBJ1-5; perhaps TRBD1 as D (6 bases). Germline values: CDR1 LGHNA, CDR2 YNFKEQ. The CDR3 is 18 residues long. V was pared by 0 bases and J by 6 bases, with 21 bases between. The CDR3 DNA follows: TGTGCCAGCAGCCAAGAAGACGGAAGAACAGGGACGAGTCAGCCCCAGCATTTT. Its translation: CASSQEDGRTGTSQPQHF.

This sequence joins TRBV19 and TRBJ2-3; TRBD2 agrees at 12 bases. This CDR3 has 14 residues. CDR1 and CDR2 from the germline V gene are LNHDA and SQIVND (reference sequence). V was clipped by 5 bases and J by 10 bases; unmatched bases: 7. The CDR3 region is CASSSLAGGPSQYF. CDR3 sequence (DNA): TGTGCCAGTAGTTCCCTAGCGGGGGGGCCATCGCAGTATTTT. Full variable domain (missing parts from reference TRBV19 and TRBJ2-3): DGGITQSPKYLFRKEGQNVTLSCEQNLNHDAMYWYRQDPGQGLRLIYYSQIVNDFQKGDIAEGYSVSREKKESFPLTVTSAQKNPTAFYLCASSSLAGGPSQYFGPGTRLTVL.

V and J are TRBV6-1 and TRBJ2-5; 10 nucleotides agree with TRBD1. The CDR3 length is 16 residues. Germline loops: CDR1 MNHNS, CDR2 SASEGT. The junction had 4 bases not matched to a gene; V was cut back by 3 bases and J by 0 bases. The CDR3: CASSEDRGFYQETQYF. Written as DNA, the CDR3 is TGTGCCAGCAGTGAGGACAGGGGGTTCTACCAAGAGACCCAGTACTTC.

This chain uses TRBV7-2 with TRBJ2-7, with D tentatively TRBD2 (6 bases). This CDR3 contains 12 residues. CDR1 SGHTA and CDR2 FQGNSA come from the germline V gene. Trimming removed 8 bases at V and 0 bases at J, with 8 bases between. The CDR3 is CASVADSYEQYF. CDR3 DNA: TGTGCCAGCGTAGCGGACTCCTACGAGCAGTACTTC.

The rearrangement uses TRBV4-2 and TRBJ1-5; possible D gene TRBD1, 5 bases. This CDR3 is built from 17 residues. The V and J ends lost 0 bases and 0 bases respectively, with 12 bases between them. Germline V gene sequence: CDR1 LGHNA, CDR2 YNFKEQ. CDR3 sequence reads: CASSQESQGFSNQPQHF. The CDR3 DNA reads TGTGCCAGCAGCCAAGAAAGTCAGGGCTTTAGCAATCAGCCCCAGCATTTT.

The chain uses TRBV20-1 and TRBJ1-1; D is perhaps TRBD1 (6 bases). The CDR3 totals 11 residues. Germline loops: CDR1 DFQATT, CDR2 SNEGSKA (reference sequence). Here the CDR3 DNA reads TGCAGCGGACAGAAGAACACTGAAGCTTTCTTT. It is translated as CSGQKNTEAFF.

The chain joins TRBV3-1 (or the pseudogene TRBV3-2) to TRBJ2-7; 11 positions agree with TRBD2. With 0 bases clipped from V and 3 bases from J, the junction kept 1 base outside the gene matches. The CDR3 runs to 15 residues. The V gene's germline CDR1 is LGHDT and CDR2 YNNKEL (reference sequence). CDR3 residues: CASSQDGLAGYEQYF. The CDR3, as DNA: TGTGCCAGCAGCCAAGACGGACTAGCGGGCTACGAGCAGTACTTC.

The chain combines TRBV19 with TRBJ1-5; D uncertain. Trimming left V 3 bases short and J 1 base short, with 13 bases between. Germline loops: CDR1 LNHDA, CDR2 SQIVND (reference sequence). This CDR3 has 16 amino acids. The CDR3 is CASSISRVGSNQPQHF. CDR3 DNA: TGTGCCAGTAGTATCTCGAGGGTGGGGAGCAATCAGCCCCAGCATTTT.